This T cell receptor (beta chain) was identified during a study of human T cells and chemical hapten exposure. TCRdb fed the RACE reads into MiXCR, producing one record per CDR3 protein. The sample records 250,000 or so distinct CDR3 sequences, about 7.7% being singletons. This clonotype was found many times. Time point in this sample: pre-sensitization, week 0. Stated treatment: therapeutic diphenylcyclopropenone sensitization with weekly scalp DPC. Alopecia patients between 18 and 70 years old and suitable for DPC were used as donors. Blood, whole and unfractionated, served as the source for total RNA extraction. The CDR3 covers 13 residues. Germline CDR1 reads MNHNY; CDR2 reads SVGAGI (reference sequence). With 7 bases clipped from V and 5 bases from J, the junction kept 6 bases outside the gene matches.

The V call is TRBV6-6, the J call TRBJ2-7; 9 nucleotides agree with TRBD2. The source of this sequence is a man aged 18 to 29 with alopecia areata. Some clones in this sample may be carry-over from other donors' samples. The sample consisted of whole blood, taken in connection with sensitization to the hapten diphenylcyclopropenone (DPC). CDR3 sequence reads: CASKNSGGDEQYF. In DNA form, the CDR3 reads TGTGCCAGCAAAAATAGCGGGGGCGACGAGCAGTACTTC.